This T cell receptor (beta chain) comes out of a study of chemoradiotherapy in HPV16-positive cancers. About this clone: Its antigen is unidentified.

Overall study results and limits: Non-HPV-specific T cells did not expand in tumors during treatment, whereas candidate HPV-specific clones and E7-related motifs did.

The V and J ends lost 5 bases and 5 bases, in that order; junction bases with no gene match: 4. Germline loops: CDR1 MNHEY, CDR2 SMNVEV (reference sequence). The CDR3 covers 14 residues. TCRdb keeps only in-frame clones here, not all; method: immunoSEQ multiplex PCR. The repertoire holds about 67,000 clones, with 88% as singletons. This clonotype was obtained from a human donor with HPV-associated anogenital cancer. This sample comprised blood, obtained from a patient who underwent chemoradiotherapy. This chain joins TRBV27 and TRBJ1-5, with TRBD1 identical over 9 bases. The chain's CDR3 is CASSPGTGHQPQHF. The DNA for the CDR3 is TGTGCCAGCAGTCCCGGGACAGGGCATCAGCCCCAGCATTTT.